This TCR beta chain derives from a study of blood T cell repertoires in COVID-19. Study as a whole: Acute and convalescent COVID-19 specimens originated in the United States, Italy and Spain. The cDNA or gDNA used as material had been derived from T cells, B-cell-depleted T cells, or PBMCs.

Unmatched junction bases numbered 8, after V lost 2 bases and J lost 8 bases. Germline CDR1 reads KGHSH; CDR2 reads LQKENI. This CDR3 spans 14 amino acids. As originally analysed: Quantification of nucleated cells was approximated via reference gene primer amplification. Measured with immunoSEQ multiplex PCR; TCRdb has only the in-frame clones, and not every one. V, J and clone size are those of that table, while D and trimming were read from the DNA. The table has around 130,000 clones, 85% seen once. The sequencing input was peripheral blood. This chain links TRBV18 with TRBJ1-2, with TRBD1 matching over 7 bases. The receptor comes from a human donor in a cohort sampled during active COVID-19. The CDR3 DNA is TGTGCCAGCTCACCAGGGCAGGGGGGCGACGGCTACACCTTC. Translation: CASSPGQGGDGYTF.